This TCR beta chain comes out of a study of identical twins. Study-wide findings and caveats: Analyses of zero insertions could, in part, be confounded by invariant MAIT and iNKT cells.

Details on this clonotype: Its antigen is undetermined.

TCRdb re-called the 5' RACE reads with MiXCR, one entry per CDR3 protein. The sample lists 600,000 to 700,000 distinct CDR3 sequences, 21% occurring once. Germline V CDR1 and CDR2: SQVTM, ANQGSEA. V was shortened by 3 bases and J by 6 bases, with 12 bases between the two germline ends. The CDR3 consists of 12 residues. Healthy Caucasians provided all donations. This sample also belongs to another study, concerning T cells expressing NK-cell markers. From that second work: Underlying the TCR beta repertoires were sorted CD3+CD56+NKG2C+, CD3+CD56+NKG2C- and CD3+CD56-NKG2C+ T cells. The same clonotypes also predominated in the CD3+CD56-NKG2C+ fraction of four donors.

Sequencing input: PBMCs. The rearrangement uses TRBV29-1 and TRBJ2-7; maybe TRBD2 (6 bases). The receptor's source is a woman younger than 35 in good health. CDR3 amino acids: CSVDGGRGEQYF. The CDR3 nucleotides read TGCAGCGTTGATGGAGGGCGGGGCGAGCAGTACTTC.